The clone carrying this T cell receptor beta chain was observed many times. Its antigen is currently unknown. Unique molecular identifiers were in the cDNA, with template-switch universal primer binding. MiXCR, applied by TCRdb to the 5' RACE reads, yields one record per CDR3 protein. The sample yields fewer than 500,000 distinct CDR3 sequences, around an eighth seen once. These data are taken from a study of identical twins. Study observations and caveats: The same donors were not followed; conclusions instead depended on cross-sectional statistical analysis. Clonotypes of the beta chain that were abundant in cord blood carried fewer insertions (memory repertoires showed none).

The CDR3 spans 15 residues. Trimming shortened V by 6 bases and J by 0 bases, and 15 bases separated the two germline ends. Per the germline V gene, CDR1 is DFQATT and CDR2 is SNEGSKA (reference sequence). Everyone who gave samples was a healthy Caucasian. Separately, the same data were catalogued under a study of yellow fever vaccine responses in identical twins.

The chain recombines TRBV20-1 with TRBJ2-4, with D perhaps TRBD2 (6 bases). The sequencing input was CD4+ T cells sorted from blood. This receptor was taken from a woman aged 18-29 years in good health. CDR3 nucleotide sequence: TGCAGTGCAACTACTAGGGGACTAGCCAAAAACATTCAGTACTTC. It encodes CSATTRGLAKNIQYF.